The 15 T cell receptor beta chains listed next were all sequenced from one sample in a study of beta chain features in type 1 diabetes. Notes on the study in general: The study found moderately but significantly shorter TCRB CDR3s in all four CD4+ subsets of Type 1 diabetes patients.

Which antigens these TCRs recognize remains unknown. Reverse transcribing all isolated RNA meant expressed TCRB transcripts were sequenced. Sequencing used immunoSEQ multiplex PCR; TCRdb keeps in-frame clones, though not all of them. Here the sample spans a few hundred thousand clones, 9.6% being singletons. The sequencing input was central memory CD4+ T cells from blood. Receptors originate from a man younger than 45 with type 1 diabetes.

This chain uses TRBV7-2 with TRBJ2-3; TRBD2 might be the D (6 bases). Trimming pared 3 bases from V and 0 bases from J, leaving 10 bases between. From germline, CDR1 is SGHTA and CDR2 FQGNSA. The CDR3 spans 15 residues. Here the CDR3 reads CASSFGGGSTDTQYF. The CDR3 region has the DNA TGTGCCAGCAGCTTCGGGGGAGGTAGCACAGATACGCAGTATTTT. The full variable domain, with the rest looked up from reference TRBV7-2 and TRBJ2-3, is GAGVSQSPSNKVTEKGKDVELRCDPISGHTALYWYRQSLGQGLEFLIYFQGNSAPDKSGLPSDRFSAERTGGSVSTLTIQRTQQEDSAVYLCASSFGGGSTDTQYFGPGTRLTVL.

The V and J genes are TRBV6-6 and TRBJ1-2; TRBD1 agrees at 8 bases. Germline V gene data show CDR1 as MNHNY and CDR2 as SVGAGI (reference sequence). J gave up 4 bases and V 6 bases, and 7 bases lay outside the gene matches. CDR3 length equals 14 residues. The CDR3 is CASRRQGQSYGYTF. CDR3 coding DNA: TGTGCCAGCAGGCGACAGGGGCAGTCCTATGGCTACACCTTC.

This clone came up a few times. This CDR3 is CASIPPRQGFRPSTDTQYF. In DNA form, the CDR3 reads TGTGCCAGCATCCCCCCCCGACAGGGGTTTAGACCTAGCACAGATACGCAGTATTTT. V and J are TRBV27 and TRBJ2-3; 8 nucleotides align to TRBD1. CDR1 is MNHEY and CDR2 is SMNVEV in the germline V gene (reference sequence). This CDR3 has 19 amino acids. The V gene end was trimmed by 7 bases and the J gene end by 0 bases; junction bases not matched to a gene: 18.

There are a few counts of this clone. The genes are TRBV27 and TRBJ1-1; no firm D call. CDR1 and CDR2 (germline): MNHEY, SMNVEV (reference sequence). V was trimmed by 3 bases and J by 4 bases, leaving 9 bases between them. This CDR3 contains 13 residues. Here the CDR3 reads CASSFGVGTEAFF. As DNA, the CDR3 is TGTGCCAGCAGTTTTGGGGTCGGCACTGAAGCTTTCTTT.

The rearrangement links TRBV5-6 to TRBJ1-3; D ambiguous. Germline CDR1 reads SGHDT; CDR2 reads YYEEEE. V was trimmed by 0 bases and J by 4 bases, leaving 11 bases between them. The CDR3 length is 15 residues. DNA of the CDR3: TGTGCCAGCAGCTTGGGCAGCCATGGAGGAAACACCATATATTTT. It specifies CASSLGSHGGNTIYF.

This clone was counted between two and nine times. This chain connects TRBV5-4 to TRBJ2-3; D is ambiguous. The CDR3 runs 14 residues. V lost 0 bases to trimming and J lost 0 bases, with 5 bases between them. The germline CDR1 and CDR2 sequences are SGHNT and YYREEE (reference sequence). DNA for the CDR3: TGTGCCAGCAGCTTGGACACTAGCACAGATACGCAGTATTTT. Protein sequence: CASSLDTSTDTQYF.

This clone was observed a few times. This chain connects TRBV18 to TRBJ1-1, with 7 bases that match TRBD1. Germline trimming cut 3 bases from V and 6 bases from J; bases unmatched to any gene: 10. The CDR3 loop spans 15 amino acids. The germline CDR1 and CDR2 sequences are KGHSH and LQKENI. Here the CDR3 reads CASSPTTGVGPEAFF. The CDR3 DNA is TGTGCCAGCTCACCTACAACAGGGGTTGGTCCTGAAGCTTTCTTT.

DNA for the CDR3: TGTGCCAGCAGTTACACCCAGGGGGCATACGAGCAGTACTTC. Translating gives CASSYTQGAYEQYF. The J gene is TRBJ2-7, the V gene TRBV27, with 8 nucleotides matching TRBD1. The CDR3 is 14 residues long. CDR1 and CDR2 from the germline V gene are MNHEY and SMNVEV (reference sequence). V lost 4 bases and J lost 4; bases outside the gene matches: 6.

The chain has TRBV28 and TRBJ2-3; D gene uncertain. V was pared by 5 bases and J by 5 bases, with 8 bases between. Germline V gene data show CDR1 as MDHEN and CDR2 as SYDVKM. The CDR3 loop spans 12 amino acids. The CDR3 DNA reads TGTGCCAGCAGTACTCCATTAGATACGCAGTATTTT. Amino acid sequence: CASSTPLDTQYF.

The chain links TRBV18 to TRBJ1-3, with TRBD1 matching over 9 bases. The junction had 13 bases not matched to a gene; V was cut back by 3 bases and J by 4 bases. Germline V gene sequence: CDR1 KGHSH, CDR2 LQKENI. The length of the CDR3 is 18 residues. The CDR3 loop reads CASSPNSPGTGNGNTIYF. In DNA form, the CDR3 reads TGTGCCAGCTCACCTAACAGTCCCGGGACAGGGAACGGAAACACCATATATTTT.

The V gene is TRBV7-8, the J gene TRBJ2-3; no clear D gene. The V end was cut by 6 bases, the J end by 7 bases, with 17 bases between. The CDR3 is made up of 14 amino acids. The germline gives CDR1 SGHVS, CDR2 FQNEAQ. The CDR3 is CASSDWYQENTQYF. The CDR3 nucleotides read TGTGCCAGCAGTGACTGGTACCAGGAGAATACGCAGTATTTT.

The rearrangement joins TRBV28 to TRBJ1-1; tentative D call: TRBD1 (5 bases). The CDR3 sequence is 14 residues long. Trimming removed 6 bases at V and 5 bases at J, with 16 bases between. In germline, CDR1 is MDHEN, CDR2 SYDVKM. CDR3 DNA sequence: TGTGCCAGCAGCTTGGGGCCGATCGGGACTGAAGCTTTCTTT. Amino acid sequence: CASSLGPIGTEAFF.

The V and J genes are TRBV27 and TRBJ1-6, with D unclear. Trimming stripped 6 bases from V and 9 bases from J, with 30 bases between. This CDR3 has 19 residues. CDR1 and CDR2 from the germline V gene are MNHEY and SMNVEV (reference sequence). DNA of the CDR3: TGTGCCAGCAGCCGAGCGCGCCACGTTGAGTCGGTTTCGGGTTCACCCCTCCACTTT. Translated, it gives CASSRARHVESVSGSPLHF.

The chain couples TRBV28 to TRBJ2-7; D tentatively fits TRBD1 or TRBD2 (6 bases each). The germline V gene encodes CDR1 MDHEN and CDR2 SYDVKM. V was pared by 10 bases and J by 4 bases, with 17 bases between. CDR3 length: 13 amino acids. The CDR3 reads CAIGGVEDYEQYF. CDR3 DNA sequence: TGTGCCATCGGGGGCGTGGAGGATTACGAGCAGTACTTC.

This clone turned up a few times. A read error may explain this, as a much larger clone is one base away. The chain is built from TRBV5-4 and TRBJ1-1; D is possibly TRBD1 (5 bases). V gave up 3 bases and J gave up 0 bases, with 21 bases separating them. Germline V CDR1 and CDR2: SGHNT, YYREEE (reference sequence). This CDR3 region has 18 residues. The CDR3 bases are TGTGCCAGCAGCTCGCTCGAGAGGGGTTACTCCATGAACACTGAAGCTTTCTTT. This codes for CASSSLERGYSMNTEAFF.